This TCR beta chain appears in the sequencing data of a study of CD8 T cells in Susac syndrome. Trimming shortened V by 5 bases and J by 2 bases, and 10 bases separated the two germline ends. Germline V gene data show CDR1 as DFQATT and CDR2 as SNEGSKA (reference sequence). The CDR3 totals 12 residues. It was with random hexamers that 0.5 to 1 ug RNA was reverse transcribed. immunoSEQ multiplex PCR amplified TCR beta CDR3 across 54 Vbeta, 13 Jbeta. TCRdb redid the calling of the immunoSEQ multiplex PCR reads with MiXCR, one entry per CDR3 protein. The profile covers approximately 140,000 distinct CDR3 sequences, with about 94% appearing a single time and approximately 0.25% taken by the ten largest. Sequencing of TCR beta was carried out in blood CD8+ and CD4+ T cells. Healthy donors constituted the controls, which were matched for age and sex.

Sample: CD8+ T cells from PBMCs. This receptor was obtained from a human donor in good health. This chain joins TRBV20-1 and TRBJ2-7; D is undetermined. CDR3 coding DNA: TGCAGTGCTTCGGACCTAACCTACGAGCAGTACTTC. It encodes CSASDLTYEQYF.